A selection of T cell receptor beta chains follows, all from one sample in a study of T cell responses to AZD1222 COVID-19 vaccine. The protocol was immunoSEQ multiplex PCR, while the TCRdb copy is restricted to in-frame clones and leaves out a portion. The sample consists of around 100,000 clones, approximately 89% of them appearing once. Here the sequenced sample was peripheral blood, taken on day 0 of AZD1222 vaccination. The receptors here all came from an adult in good health. Each CDR3 is given with its conserved first and last residue. Each record gives: J gene, D gene, V gene, CDR3 protein. A D gene is named only where the DNA matches it firmly.

TRBJ2-1 | TRBD1 | TRBV6-5 | CASTTDRVSYNEQFF
TRBJ1-1 | - | TRBV28 | CASSSGQWSNTEAFF
TRBJ2-7 | TRBD2 | TRBV7-6 | CASSPREGWREPYEQYF
TRBJ1-1 | TRBD1 | TRBV6-5 | CASGLTGADTAFF
TRBJ1-5 | - | TRBV29-1 | CSVHEASGGPQHF
TRBJ1-5 | TRBD1 | TRBV28 | CASSIWGAGGQPQHF
TRBJ2-7 | TRBD2 | TRBV9 | CASSSGLAGATYEQYF
TRBJ1-3 | - | TRBV28 | CASSGNTIYF
TRBJ2-7 | - | TRBV5-1 | CASSDPTRSPYEQYF
TRBJ2-2 | TRBD2 | TRBV11-3 | CASSSRAGVTGELFF
TRBJ1-3 | - | TRBV5-1 | CASSLASGSGNTIYF
TRBJ2-7 | TRBD1 | TRBV24-1 | CATSDRGTGAHEQYF
TRBJ1-1 | TRBD1 | TRBV14 | CASSPGGNTEAFF
TRBJ2-1 | TRBD2 | TRBV14 | CASSQWGVGREPAKFF
TRBJ2-2 | - | TRBV18 | CASSPLLAHNTGELFF
TRBJ1-4 | - | TRBV5-1 | CASCAGANEKLFF
TRBJ1-2 | TRBD1 | TRBV9 | CASSVARDRGREDPPCF
TRBJ1-1 | - | TRBV19 | CASSMGRYALGDEAFF
TRBJ2-1 | - | TRBV18 | CASSPPTNRYNEQFF
TRBJ1-2 | TRBD1 | TRBV7-9 | CASSPSYRGPNYGYTF
TRBJ2-1 | - | TRBV27 | CASSPRRPGSGRSYNEQFF
TRBJ1-3 | TRBD1 | TRBV28 | CASSPTGGGGNTIYF
TRBJ2-1 | - | TRBV3-1/TRBV3-2 | CASGDIPYNEQFF
TRBJ2-7 | - | TRBV7-2 | CASSFSPSFYEQYF
TRBJ2-3 | - | TRBV27 | CASSFWGGNTDTQYF
TRBJ1-5 | - | TRBV7-9 | CASSLEALEGNSNQPQHF
TRBJ2-7 | - | TRBV5-1 | CASSTSLAHEQYF
TRBJ1-6 | - | TRBV28 | CASSLFGDMGNSPLHF
TRBJ2-2 | - | TRBV23-1 | CASSPSKHRTNTGELFF
TRBJ1-2 | TRBD1 | TRBV4-1 | CASSQGTGTAGYTF
TRBJ2-7 | - | TRBV24-1 | CATWGDGEQYF
TRBJ1-4 | - | TRBV9 | CASSFGGNEKLFF
TRBJ1-4 | - | TRBV7-8 | CASSLIPGFGEKLFF
TRBJ2-7 | - | TRBV11-3 | CASSSTGTYEQYF
TRBJ2-3 | - | TRBV7-2 | CATSTGGGTDTQYF
TRBJ2-3 | - | TRBV30 | CAWSGDTQYF
TRBJ2-7 | TRBD1 | TRBV20-1 | CSASPGQAAYEQYF
TRBJ1-2 | TRBD1 | TRBV19 | CASSNDGTGANYGYTF
TRBJ1-4 | - | TRBV4-3 | CASSQRGSGEKLFF
TRBJ2-7 | - | TRBV19 | CASSNRFEQYF
TRBJ1-2 | - | TRBV27 | CASGRLNGYTF
TRBJ2-1 | TRBD1 | TRBV7-2 | CASSLAGQGVGYNEQFF
TRBJ2-7 | TRBD2 | TRBV3-1/TRBV3-2 | CASSQVTSGIREQYF
TRBJ2-3 | TRBD2 | TRBV14 | CASSPYSGGAMDTQYF
TRBJ2-1 | TRBD2 | TRBV11-2 | CASSSSGRAYNEQFF
TRBJ2-3 | TRBD2 | TRBV6-5 | CASSYSYSGKADTQYF
TRBJ2-7 | - | TRBV5-1 | CANRTRDRHEQYF
TRBJ2-1 | TRBD2 | TRBV6-2/TRBV6-3 | CASSYTSGDNEQFF
TRBJ1-5 | - | TRBV12-3/TRBV12-4 | CASSSQRNQPQHF
TRBJ2-1 | TRBD2 | TRBV3-1/TRBV3-2 | CASSPGLARGQRTYNEQFF
TRBJ2-7 | TRBD1 | TRBV5-6 | CASSHFLRTGSSYEQYF
TRBJ2-2 | TRBD2 | TRBV3-1/TRBV3-2 | CASSQTSGTGELFF
TRBJ2-1 | TRBD2 | TRBV7-9 | CASSFLLAGDDEQFF
TRBJ1-6 | TRBD1 | TRBV4-3 | CASSRGQGAVSPLHF
TRBJ2-7 | - | TRBV28 | CASSSSWDGEGYEQYF